This TCR beta chain originates from a study of blood T cell repertoires in COVID-19. The data were produced by immunoSEQ multiplex PCR, yet TCRdb's version contains in-frame clones alone and is incomplete. The table includes around 270,000 clones, under 90% detected once. The germline V and J ends were trimmed by 2 bases and 4 bases, with 17 bases remaining between them. The CDR3 length is 16 residues. Germline V lookup: CDR1 MNHEY, CDR2 SVGAGI. The rearrangement uses TRBV6-5 and TRBJ1-1; D might be TRBD1 (5 bases). Sequencing was done on a sample of peripheral blood. The receptor was isolated from a man between 60 and 70 years old with acute or convalescent COVID-19. CDR3 region: CASSYGGWGYGTEAFF. CDR3 DNA sequence: TGTGCCAGCAGTTACGGGGGGTGGGGCTACGGCACTGAAGCTTTCTTT.